Below, 27 T cell receptor beta chains from the same sample are listed, as sequenced in a study of CDR3 diversity in severe acne. TCRdb called the PCR reads again in MiXCR, with one record for every CDR3 protein. The sample has over 90,000 distinct CDR3 sequences, around 53% seen once; the top ten hold roughly 12%. Sequencing used blood. The origin of the receptors is a male donor with acne.

This clonotype was detected only a few times. J is TRBJ2-1 and V is TRBV4-1; no definite D call. Germline CDR1 MGHRA, CDR2 YSYEKL. CDR3 length: 15 residues. V shed 2 bases and J shed 0 bases, with 8 bases lying between them. For the CDR3, the DNA is TGCGCCAGCAGCCAAAGACACAGCTCCTACAATGAGCAGTTCTTC. Translated: CASSQRHSSYNEQFF.

This chain uses TRBV10-3 with TRBJ1-5; the D is unclear. V was shortened by 4 bases and J by 0 bases, with 7 bases between the two germline ends. There are 14 residues in the CDR3. Looked up from germline, CDR1 is ENHRY and CDR2 is SYGVKD. Written as DNA, the CDR3 is TGTGCCATCAGTGCGTGGGATAGCAATCAGCCCCAGCATTTT. Translated: CAISAWDSNQPQHF.

This clonotype was detected many times. The chain is built from TRBV20-1 and TRBJ1-2, with D perhaps matching TRBD1 (5 bases). The V and J ends lost 0 bases and 7 bases respectively, with 18 bases between them. The CDR3 is 15 amino acids. Germline values: CDR1 DFQATT, CDR2 SNEGSKA (reference sequence). For the CDR3, the DNA is TGCAGTGCTAGAGATGGGTCCAGGGATGTCCTTGGCTACACCTTC. This encodes CSARDGSRDVLGYTF.

The chain employs TRBV5-1 and TRBJ2-5, with D possibly TRBD2 on 7 matching bases. With 3 bases removed from V and 1 base from J, the gap between germline ends came to 19 bases. Germline values: CDR1 SGHRS, CDR2 YFSETQ. There are 17 residues in the CDR3. The CDR3 bases are TGCGCCAGCAGCTGGGGGGGGGGGGGGGGCCCCCAAGAGACCCAGTACTTC. This encodes CASSWGGGGGPQETQYF.

The chain recombines TRBV19 with TRBJ2-3; a possible D gene is TRBD2 (6 bases). CDR3 length equals 19 residues. Germline assignment: CDR1 LNHDA and CDR2 SQIVND (reference sequence). This CDR3 reads CAVGAGYQKDQVSTDTQYF. For the CDR3, the DNA is TGTGCGGTTGGGGCGGGGTACCAAAAAGACCAGGTTAGCACAGATACGCAGTATTTT.

This chain connects TRBV5-5 to TRBJ2-7; 8 nucleotides align to TRBD1. The CDR3 totals 14 residues. CDR1 and CDR2 (germline): SGHKS, YYEKEE (reference sequence). The CDR3 region is CASSHGQGTYEQYV. CDR3 nucleotide sequence: TGCGCCAGCAGCCACGGACAGGGAACCTACGAGCAGTATGTC.

Details on this clonotype: Mismatch with germline at one junction end may stem from a read error. V and J are TRBV13 and TRBJ1-1; the match to TRBD1 covers 10 bases. The length of the CDR3 is 18 residues. The germline V gene encodes CDR1 PRHDT and CDR2 FYEKMQ (reference sequence). CDR3 sequence (DNA): TGTGCCAGCAGCTTATGGGGCTCCGGTGGGACAGGGGTCACTGAAACTTTCTTT. Protein product: CASSLWGSGGTGVTETFF.

This clonotype appeared a few times. The chain joins TRBV29-1 to TRBJ2-2; D uncertain. Looked up from germline, CDR1 is SQVTM and CDR2 is ANQGSEA. V dropped 1 base and J dropped 5 bases, with 5 bases sitting between them. This CDR3 spans 12 amino acids. The CDR3 sequence is CSVEGVTGELFF. DNA of the CDR3: TGCAGCGTTGAAGGGGTTACCGGGGAGCTGTTTTTT.

Turning to this clonotype: A junction end diverges from the germline sequence, so it may reflect a read error. The V and J genes are TRBV7-8 and TRBJ2-1; 11 bases fit TRBD2. The CDR3 contains 13 residues. Germline CDR1 and CDR2: SGHVS and FQNEAQ. The CDR3 spells CASSRQPGLAEVF. As DNA, the CDR3 is TGTGCCAGCAGCCGACAACCGGGACTAGCGGAGGTCTTC.

On this clonotype itself: The germline gene is not matched at one end of the junction; a read error may be the cause. J is TRBJ1-1 and V is TRBV2; 7 nucleotides line up with TRBD1. The CDR3 is made up of 15 amino acids. Germline V lookup: CDR1 SNHLY, CDR2 FYNNEI. Here the CDR3 DNA reads TGTGCCAGCAACGACCGACAGGGAGCGAACACTGAAGCTCTCTTT. Translating it yields CASNDRQGANTEALF.

This clonotype came up a few times. This sequence joins TRBV12-3 or TRBV12-4 and TRBJ1-3; D may be TRBD1 (5 bases). The CDR3 is made up of 14 amino acids. V was clipped by 2 bases and J by 3 bases, with 8 bases between them. The CDR3 here is CASSLRGSGNTIYF. As DNA, the CDR3 is TGTGCCAGCAGTTTAAGGGGAAGTGGAAACACCATATATTTT.

In nucleotides, the CDR3 is TGTGCCAGCAGCCCATTCACAGGGGCTACAGATACGCAGTATTTT. Amino acid sequence: CASSPFTGATDTQYF. The chain has TRBV7-2 and TRBJ2-3; 7 bases are a match to TRBD1. The germline CDR1 and CDR2 sequences are SGHTA and FQGNSA. The CDR3 consists of 15 residues. V lost 5 bases, J lost 3 bases, and 8 bases stayed unmatched.

This clonotype was seen more than once but under ten times. The chain joins TRBV6-1 to TRBJ2-1; 8 bases are shared with TRBD2. From germline, CDR1 is MNHNS and CDR2 SASEGT. V lost 10 bases to trimming and J lost 0 bases; unmatched junction nucleotides: 5. This CDR3 contains 14 residues. The CDR3 DNA follows: TGTGCCACCCTTCGGGGGGGCTCCTACAATGAGCAGTTCTTC. Translated: CATLRGGSYNEQFF.

Many counts were recorded for this clonotype. This chain joins TRBV6-1 and TRBJ2-3; 10 nucleotides match TRBD2. Per the germline V gene, CDR1 is MNHNS and CDR2 is SASEGT. The CDR3 covers 15 residues. The V and J ends lost 1 base and 4 bases, in that order; junction bases with no gene match: 2. CDR3 coding DNA: TGTGCCAGCAGTGAAGAAGCGGGAGGGCCAGATACGCAGTATTTT. It translates to CASSEEAGGPDTQYF.

The CDR3 here is CASSARAGSGGNQPQHF. The CDR3 DNA reads TGTGCCAGCAGTGCAAGGGCAGGGTCTGGGGGAAATCAGCCCCAGCATTTT. The V call is TRBV2, the J call TRBJ1-5; possible D gene TRBD1, 5 bases. CDR3 length: 17 amino acids. Trimming took 4 bases from V and 4 from J, leaving 20 bases between them. In germline, CDR1 is SNHLY, CDR2 FYNNEI.

As concerns this clonotype: Compared with germline, one end of the junction differs, possibly owing to a read error. This chain uses TRBV13 with TRBJ2-1; no clear D gene. CDR1 is PRHDT and CDR2 is FYEKMQ in the germline V gene (reference sequence). The CDR3 totals 14 residues. The DNA of the CDR3 is TGTGCCTGCAGCTTATACAACGAGTACAATGAGCAGTTCTTC. It translates to CACSLYNEYNEQFF.

This clonotype was seen more than once but under ten times. The chain uses TRBV19 and TRBJ2-7; 9 bases are shared with TRBD1. CDR3 length equals 14 residues. The V and J ends lost 6 bases and 2 bases, in that order; junction bases with no gene match: 5. Germline V gene sequence: CDR1 LNHDA, CDR2 SQIVND (reference sequence). CDR3 sequence reads: CASRPGTGTYEQYF. As DNA, the CDR3 is TGTGCCAGTAGACCCGGGACAGGGACCTACGAGCAGTACTTC.

This clonotype was counted many times. This chain links TRBV28 with TRBJ2-1; D gene unclear. This CDR3 is 12 amino acids long. V was clipped by 0 bases and J by 7 bases, with 4 bases between them. Germline lookup yields CDR1 MDHEN and CDR2 SYDVKM. In DNA form, the CDR3 reads TGTGCCAGCAGTTTATGGGGGAATGAGCAGTTCTTC. Its protein product is CASSLWGNEQFF.

This clonotype was found many times. Compared with germline, one end of the junction differs, possibly owing to a read error. V usage is TRBV7-7 and J usage is TRBJ2-1; the match to TRBD2 covers 11 bases. Per the germline V gene, CDR1 is SSHAT and CDR2 is FNYEAQ (reference sequence). The CDR3 has 16 residues. The CDR3 nucleotides are TGTGCTAGCAGCGAAACTAGCGGGAGTAACTACAATGAGCAGTTCTTC. Protein: CASSETSGSNYNEQFF.

Sample share makes this clonotype medium-sized. The genes are TRBV20-1 and TRBJ1-2; TRBD1 might be the D (5 bases). There are 11 residues in the CDR3. The ends were cut back, 3 bases at V and 6 bases at J, with 8 bases in the middle. Germline V lookup: CDR1 DFQATT, CDR2 SNEGSKA (reference sequence). The CDR3 here is CSASGTNGYTF. The CDR3 region has the DNA TGCAGTGCTAGCGGGACTAATGGCTACACCTTC.

The sample holds many counts of this clonotype. The chain carries TRBV24-1 and TRBJ2-2, with TRBD2 matching 11 bases. Germline V gene lookup returns CDR1 KGHDR and CDR2 SFDVKD. V was clipped by 7 bases and J by 3 bases; unmatched bases: 0. The CDR3 runs 14 residues. The CDR3 nucleotides read TGTGCCACCAGACTAGCGGGAGACACCGGGGAGCTGTTTTTT. Translation gives CATRLAGDTGELFF.

This clonotype was found many times. The chain recombines TRBV24-1 with TRBJ1-2; unclear D gene. Trimming removed 5 bases at V and 4 bases at J, with 13 bases between. The germline CDR1 and CDR2 sequences are KGHDR and SFDVKD. This CDR3 spans 14 amino acids. CDR3 bases: TGTGCCACCAGTGGCGAGGGTGGCCTCTATGGCTACACCTTC. Its translation: CATSGEGGLYGYTF.

With respect to this clonotype: The junction does not match germline at one end; this may be a read error. V and J are TRBV9 and TRBJ1-3, with D unclear. This CDR3 has 16 residues. Germline V lookup: CDR1 SGDLS, CDR2 YYNGEE. The CDR3 coding sequence is TGTGCCAGCAGCCCCTCTAAAGGGAGCTCTGGAAACACCATGTATTTT. It yields the protein CASSPSKGSSGNTMYF.

This clonotype has at least ten counts. This chain connects TRBV11-2 to TRBJ2-7; 7 nucleotides agree with TRBD1. The CDR3 runs 15 residues. The J segment lost 5 bases and the V segment lost 2 bases, leaving 9 bases of the junction unmatched. Germline lookup yields CDR1 SGHAT and CDR2 FQNNGV. This CDR3 is CASSLTPVTGNEQYF. The CDR3 DNA reads TGTGCCAGCAGCTTAACGCCGGTGACAGGGAACGAGCAGTACTTC.

This clonotype occurred many times. The chain is built from TRBV5-1 and TRBJ2-5; D is uncertain. Germline V gene lookup returns CDR1 SGHRS and CDR2 YFSETQ. There are 13 residues in the CDR3. V was trimmed by 1 base and J by 2 bases, leaving 6 bases between them. CDR3 amino acids: CASSLNIQETQYF. The CDR3 DNA reads TGCGCCAGCAGCTTGAACATACAAGAGACCCAGTACTTC.

This clonotype was counted a few times. The chain recombines TRBV12-3 or TRBV12-4 with TRBJ1-2; D is unresolved. V was cut by 6 bases and J by 9 bases, with 17 bases left in between. The CDR3 contains 13 residues. CDR3 nucleotide sequence: TGTGCCAGCAGGGACTCACGTCTTAAGAGCTACACCTTC. It yields the protein CASRDSRLKSYTF.

There are many counts of this clonotype. V is TRBV7-8 and J is TRBJ2-2; no firm D call. The ends were cut back, 2 bases at V and 0 bases at J, with 1 base in the middle. Per germline, CDR1 SGHVS and CDR2 FQNEAQ. CDR3 length: 13 residues. In DNA, the CDR3 is TGTGCCAGCAGCTTAACGAACACCGGGGAGCTGTTTTTT. Its protein product is CASSLTNTGELFF.